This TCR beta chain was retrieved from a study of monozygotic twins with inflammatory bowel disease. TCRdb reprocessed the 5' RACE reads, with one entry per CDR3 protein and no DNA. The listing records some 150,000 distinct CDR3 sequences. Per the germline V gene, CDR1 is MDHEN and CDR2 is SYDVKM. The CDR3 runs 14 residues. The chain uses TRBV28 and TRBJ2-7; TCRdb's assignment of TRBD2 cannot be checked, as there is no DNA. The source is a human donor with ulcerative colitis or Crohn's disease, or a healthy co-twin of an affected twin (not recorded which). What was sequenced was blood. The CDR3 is CATGLEGVGYEQYF. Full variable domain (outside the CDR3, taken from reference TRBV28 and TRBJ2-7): DVKVTQSSRYLVKRTGEKVFLECVQDMDHENMFWYRQDPGLGLRLIYFSYDVKMKEKGDIPEGYSVSREKKERFSLILESASTNQTSMYLCATGLEGVGYEQYFGPGTRLTVT.